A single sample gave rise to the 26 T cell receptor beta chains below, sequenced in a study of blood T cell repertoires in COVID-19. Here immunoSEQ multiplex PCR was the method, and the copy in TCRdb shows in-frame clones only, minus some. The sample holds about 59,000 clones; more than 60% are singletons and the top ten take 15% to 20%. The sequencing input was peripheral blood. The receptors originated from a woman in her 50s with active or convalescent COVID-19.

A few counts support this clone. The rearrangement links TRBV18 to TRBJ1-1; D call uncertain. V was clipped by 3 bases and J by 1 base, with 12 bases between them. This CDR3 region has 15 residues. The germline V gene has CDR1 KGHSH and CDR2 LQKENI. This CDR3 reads CASSPQAGWNTEAFF. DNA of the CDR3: TGTGCCAGCTCACCTCAGGCGGGGTGGAACACTGAAGCTTTCTTT.

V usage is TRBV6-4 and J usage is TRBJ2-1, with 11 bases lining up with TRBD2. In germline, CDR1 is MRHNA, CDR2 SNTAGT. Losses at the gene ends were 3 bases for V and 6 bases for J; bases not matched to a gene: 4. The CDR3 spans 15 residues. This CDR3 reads CASSEKTSGVNEQFF. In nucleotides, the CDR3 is TGTGCCAGCAGTGAAAAGACTAGCGGGGTCAATGAGCAGTTCTTC.

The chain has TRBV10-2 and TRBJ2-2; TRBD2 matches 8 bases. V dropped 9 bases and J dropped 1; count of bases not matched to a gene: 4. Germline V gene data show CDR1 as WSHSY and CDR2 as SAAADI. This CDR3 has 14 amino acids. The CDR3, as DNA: TGCGCCAGTTTAGCGGGGCGGAACACCGGGGAGCTGTTTTTT. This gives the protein CASLAGRNTGELFF.

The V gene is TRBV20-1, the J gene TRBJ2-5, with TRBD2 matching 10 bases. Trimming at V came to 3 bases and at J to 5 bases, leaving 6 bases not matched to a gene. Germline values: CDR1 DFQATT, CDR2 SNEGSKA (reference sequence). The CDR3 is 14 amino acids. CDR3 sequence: CSASLAGDGETQYF. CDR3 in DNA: TGCAGTGCTAGTCTAGCGGGGGATGGGGAGACCCAGTACTTC.

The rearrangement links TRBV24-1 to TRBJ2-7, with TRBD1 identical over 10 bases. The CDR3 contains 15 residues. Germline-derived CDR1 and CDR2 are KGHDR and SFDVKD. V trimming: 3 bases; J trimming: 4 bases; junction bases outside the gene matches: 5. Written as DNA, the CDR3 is TGTGCCACCAGTGATCCGACAGGGGGCGCGTACGAGCAGTACTTC. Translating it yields CATSDPTGGAYEQYF.

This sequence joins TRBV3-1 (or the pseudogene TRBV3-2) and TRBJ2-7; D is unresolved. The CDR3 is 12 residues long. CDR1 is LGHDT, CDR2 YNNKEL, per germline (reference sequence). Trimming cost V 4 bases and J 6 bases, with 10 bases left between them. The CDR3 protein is CASSRTPFEQYF. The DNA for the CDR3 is TGTGCCAGCAGCCGTACTCCGTTCGAGCAGTACTTC.

CDR3 protein: CASSPTSGSYNEQFF. DNA for the CDR3: TGTGCCAGCAGCCCTACTAGCGGCTCCTACAATGAGCAGTTCTTC. The chain uses TRBV7-2 and TRBJ2-1; 8 bases agree with TRBD2. V shed 5 bases and J 0 bases; nucleotides not matched to a gene: 3. Germline CDR1 reads SGHTA; CDR2 reads FQGNSA. This CDR3 has 15 amino acids.

This CDR3 is CASSPSDRIYGYTF. The CDR3 DNA reads TGTGCCAGCAGCCCCTCGGACAGGATCTATGGCTACACCTTC. V and J are TRBV3-1 (or the pseudogene TRBV3-2) and TRBJ1-2; 7 bases align to TRBD1. Germline V gene sequence: CDR1 LGHDT, CDR2 YNNKEL (reference sequence). The trim removed 4 bases at V and 4 bases at J, leaving 6 bases unmatched. This CDR3 spans 14 amino acids.

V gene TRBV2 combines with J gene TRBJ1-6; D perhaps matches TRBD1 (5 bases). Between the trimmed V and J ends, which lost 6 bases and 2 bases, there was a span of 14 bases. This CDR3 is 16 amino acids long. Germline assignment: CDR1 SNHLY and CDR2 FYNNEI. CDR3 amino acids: CASRGGTSTYNSPLHF. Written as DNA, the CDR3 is TGTGCCAGCAGGGGAGGGACTTCCACCTATAATTCACCCCTCCACTTT.

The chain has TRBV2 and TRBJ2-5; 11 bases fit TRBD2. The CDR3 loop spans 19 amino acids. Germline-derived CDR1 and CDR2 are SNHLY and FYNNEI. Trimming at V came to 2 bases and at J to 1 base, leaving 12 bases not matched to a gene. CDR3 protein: CASSESLAGGMGSQETQYF. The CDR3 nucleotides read TGTGCCAGCAGTGAATCCCTAGCGGGAGGTATGGGCAGCCAAGAGACCCAGTACTTC.

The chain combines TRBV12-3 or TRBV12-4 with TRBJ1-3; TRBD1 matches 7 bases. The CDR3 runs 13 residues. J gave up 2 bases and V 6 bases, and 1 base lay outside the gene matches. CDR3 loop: CASSDRAGNTIYF. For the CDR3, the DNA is TGTGCCAGCAGCGACAGGGCTGGAAACACCATATATTTT.

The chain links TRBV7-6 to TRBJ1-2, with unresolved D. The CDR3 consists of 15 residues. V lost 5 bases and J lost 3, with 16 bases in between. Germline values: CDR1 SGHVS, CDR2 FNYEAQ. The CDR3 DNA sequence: TGTGCCAGCAGCCCTGCTGCACAGCCTGACTATGGCTACACCTTC. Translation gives CASSPAAQPDYGYTF.

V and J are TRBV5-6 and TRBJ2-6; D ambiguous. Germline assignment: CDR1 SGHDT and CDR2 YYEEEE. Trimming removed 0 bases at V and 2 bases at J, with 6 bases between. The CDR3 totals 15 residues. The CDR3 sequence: CASSLVFPGANVLTF. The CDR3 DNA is TGTGCCAGCAGCTTGGTCTTTCCTGGGGCCAACGTCCTGACTTTC.

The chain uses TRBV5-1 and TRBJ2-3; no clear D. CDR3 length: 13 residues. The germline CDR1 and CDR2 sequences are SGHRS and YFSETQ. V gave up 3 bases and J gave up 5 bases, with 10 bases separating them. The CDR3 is CASSSGSGDTQYF. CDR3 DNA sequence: TGCGCCAGCAGCTCTGGGTCAGGAGATACGCAGTATTTT.

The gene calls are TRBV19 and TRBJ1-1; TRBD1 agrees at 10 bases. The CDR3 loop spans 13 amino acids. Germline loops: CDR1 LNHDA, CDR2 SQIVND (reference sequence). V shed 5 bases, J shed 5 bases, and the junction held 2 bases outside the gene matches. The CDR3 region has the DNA TGTGCCAGTAGTCAGGGACAGGGGACTGAAGCTTTCTTT. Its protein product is CASSQGQGTEAFF.

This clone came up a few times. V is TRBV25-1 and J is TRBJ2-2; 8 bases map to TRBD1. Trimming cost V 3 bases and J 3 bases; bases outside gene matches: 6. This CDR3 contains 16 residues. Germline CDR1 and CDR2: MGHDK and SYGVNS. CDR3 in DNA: TGTGCCAGCAGTGATCCTTGGACAGGGCACACCGGGGAGCTGTTTTTT. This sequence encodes CASSDPWTGHTGELFF.

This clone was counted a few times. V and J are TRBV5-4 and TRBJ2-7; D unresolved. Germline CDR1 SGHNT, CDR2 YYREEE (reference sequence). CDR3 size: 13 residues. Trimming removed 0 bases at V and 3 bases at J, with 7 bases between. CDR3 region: CASSLDPGYEQYF. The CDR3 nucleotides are TGTGCCAGCAGCTTGGATCCGGGCTACGAGCAGTACTTC.

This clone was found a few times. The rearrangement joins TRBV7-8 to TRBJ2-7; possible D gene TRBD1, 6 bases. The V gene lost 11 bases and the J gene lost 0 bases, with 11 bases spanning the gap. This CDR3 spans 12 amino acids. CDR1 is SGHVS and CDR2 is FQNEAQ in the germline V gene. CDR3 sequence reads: CAVQGSSYEQYF. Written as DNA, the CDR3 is TGTGCCGTCCAGGGGAGCTCCTACGAGCAGTACTTC.

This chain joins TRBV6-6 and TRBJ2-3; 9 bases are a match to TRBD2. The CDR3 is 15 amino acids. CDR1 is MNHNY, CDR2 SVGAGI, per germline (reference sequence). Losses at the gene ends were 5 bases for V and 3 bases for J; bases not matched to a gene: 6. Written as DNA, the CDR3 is TGTGCCAGCAGTCATGTCAGCGGGGGGACAGATACGCAGTATTTT. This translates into CASSHVSGGTDTQYF.

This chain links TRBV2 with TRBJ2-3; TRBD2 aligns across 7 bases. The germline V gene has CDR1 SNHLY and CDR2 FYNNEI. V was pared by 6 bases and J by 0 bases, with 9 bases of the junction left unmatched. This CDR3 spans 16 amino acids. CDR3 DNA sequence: TGTGCCAGCAGGGGAGGGATGGCGCTTAGCACAGATACGCAGTATTTT. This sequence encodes CASRGGMALSTDTQYF.

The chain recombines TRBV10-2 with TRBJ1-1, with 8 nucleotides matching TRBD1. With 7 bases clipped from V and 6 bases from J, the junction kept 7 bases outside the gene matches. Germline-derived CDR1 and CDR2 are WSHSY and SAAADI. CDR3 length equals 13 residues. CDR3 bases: TGCGCCAGCAAAGACAGGGGTCGGGCTGAAGCTTTCTTT. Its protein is CASKDRGRAEAFF.

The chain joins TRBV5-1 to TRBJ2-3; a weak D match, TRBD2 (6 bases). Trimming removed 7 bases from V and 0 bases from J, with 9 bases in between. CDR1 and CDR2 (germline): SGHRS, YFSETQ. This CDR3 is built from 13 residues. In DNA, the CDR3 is TGCGCCAGCCAGGAGGGGAGCACAGATACGCAGTATTTT. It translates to CASQEGSTDTQYF.

CDR3 bases: TGCGCCAGCAGCCCCGGGGACAGGATAGTTACGCAGTATTTT. Its translation: CASSPGDRIVTQYF. This chain joins TRBV4-1 and TRBJ2-3, with 8 positions matching TRBD1. In germline, CDR1 is MGHRA, CDR2 YSYEKL. The V segment lost 4 bases and the J segment 8 bases; nucleotides outside the gene matches: 8. This CDR3 spans 14 amino acids.

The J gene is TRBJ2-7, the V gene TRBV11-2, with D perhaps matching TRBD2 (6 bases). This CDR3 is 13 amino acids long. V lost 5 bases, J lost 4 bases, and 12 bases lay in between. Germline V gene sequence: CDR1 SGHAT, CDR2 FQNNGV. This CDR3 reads CASSPGLLYEQYF. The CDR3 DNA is TGTGCCAGCAGCCCGGGACTCCTATACGAGCAGTACTTC.

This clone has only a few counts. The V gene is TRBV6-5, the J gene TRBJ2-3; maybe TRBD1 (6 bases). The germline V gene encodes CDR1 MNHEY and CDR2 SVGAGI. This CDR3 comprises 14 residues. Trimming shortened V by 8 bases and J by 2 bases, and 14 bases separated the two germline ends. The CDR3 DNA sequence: TGTGCCAGCCCAGAACAGGGTCACACAGATACGCAGTATTTT. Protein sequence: CASPEQGHTDTQYF.

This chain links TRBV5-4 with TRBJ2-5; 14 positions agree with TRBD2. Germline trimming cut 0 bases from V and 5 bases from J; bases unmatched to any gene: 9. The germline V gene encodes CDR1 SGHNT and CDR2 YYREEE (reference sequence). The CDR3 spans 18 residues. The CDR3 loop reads CASSLAGTSGRGLETQYF. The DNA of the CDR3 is TGTGCCAGCAGCTTGGCCGGGACTAGCGGGAGAGGCTTGGAGACCCAGTACTTC.